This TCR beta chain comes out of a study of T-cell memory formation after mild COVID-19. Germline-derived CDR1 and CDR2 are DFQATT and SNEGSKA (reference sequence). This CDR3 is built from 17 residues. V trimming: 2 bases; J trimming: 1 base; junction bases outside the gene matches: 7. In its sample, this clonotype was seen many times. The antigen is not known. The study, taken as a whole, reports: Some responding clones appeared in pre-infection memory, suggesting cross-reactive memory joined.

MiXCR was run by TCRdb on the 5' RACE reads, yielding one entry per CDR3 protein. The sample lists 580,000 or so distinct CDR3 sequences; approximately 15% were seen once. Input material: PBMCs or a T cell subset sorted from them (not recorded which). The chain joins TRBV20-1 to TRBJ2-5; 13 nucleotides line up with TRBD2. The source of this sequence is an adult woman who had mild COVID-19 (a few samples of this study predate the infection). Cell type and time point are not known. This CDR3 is CSARSPGLAGTQETQYF. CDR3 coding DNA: TGCAGTGCTAGATCCCCGGGACTAGCGGGGACCCAAGAGACCCAGTACTTC.